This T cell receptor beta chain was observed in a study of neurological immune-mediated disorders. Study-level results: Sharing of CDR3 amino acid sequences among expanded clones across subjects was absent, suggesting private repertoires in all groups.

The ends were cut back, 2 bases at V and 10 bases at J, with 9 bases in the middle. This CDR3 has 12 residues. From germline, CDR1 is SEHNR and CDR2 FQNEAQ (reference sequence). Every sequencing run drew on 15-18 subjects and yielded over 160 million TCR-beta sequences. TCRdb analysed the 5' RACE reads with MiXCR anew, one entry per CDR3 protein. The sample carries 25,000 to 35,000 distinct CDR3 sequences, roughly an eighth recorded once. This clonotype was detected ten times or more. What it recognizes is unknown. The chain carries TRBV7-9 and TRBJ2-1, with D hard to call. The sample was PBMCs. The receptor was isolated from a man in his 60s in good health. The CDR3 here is CASSLSSVEQFF. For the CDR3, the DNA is TGTGCCAGCAGCTTATCGAGCGTCGAGCAGTTCTTC.